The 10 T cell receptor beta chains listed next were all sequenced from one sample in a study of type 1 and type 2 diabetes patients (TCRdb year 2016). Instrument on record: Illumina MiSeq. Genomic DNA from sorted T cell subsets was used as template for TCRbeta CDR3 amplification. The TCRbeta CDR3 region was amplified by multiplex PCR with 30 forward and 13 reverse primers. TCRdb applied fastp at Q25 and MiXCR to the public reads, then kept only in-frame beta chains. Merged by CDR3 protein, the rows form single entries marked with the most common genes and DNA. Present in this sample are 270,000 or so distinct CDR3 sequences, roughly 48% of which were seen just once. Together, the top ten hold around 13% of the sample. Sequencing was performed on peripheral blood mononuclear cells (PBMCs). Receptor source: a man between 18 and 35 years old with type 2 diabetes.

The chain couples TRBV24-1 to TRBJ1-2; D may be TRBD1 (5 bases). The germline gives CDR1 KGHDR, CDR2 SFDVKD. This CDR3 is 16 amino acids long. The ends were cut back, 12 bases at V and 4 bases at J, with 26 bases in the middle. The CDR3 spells CAWGGDRREVSYGYTF. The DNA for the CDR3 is TGTGCCTGGGGGGGGGACCGGAGGGAGGTGAGCTATGGCTACACCTTC.

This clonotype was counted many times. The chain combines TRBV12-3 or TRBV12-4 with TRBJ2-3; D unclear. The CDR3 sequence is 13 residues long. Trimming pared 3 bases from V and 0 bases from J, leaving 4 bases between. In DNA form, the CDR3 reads TGTGCCAGCAGTTTGTATAGCACAGATACGCAGTATTTT. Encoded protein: CASSLYSTDTQYF.

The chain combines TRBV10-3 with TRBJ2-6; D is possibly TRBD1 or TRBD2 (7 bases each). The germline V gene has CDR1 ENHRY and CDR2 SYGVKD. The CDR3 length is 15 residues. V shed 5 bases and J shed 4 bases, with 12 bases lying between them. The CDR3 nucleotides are TGTGCCATCAGTCAGGGGGGGGCCGGGGCCAACGTCCTGACTTTC. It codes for CAISQGGAGANVLTF.

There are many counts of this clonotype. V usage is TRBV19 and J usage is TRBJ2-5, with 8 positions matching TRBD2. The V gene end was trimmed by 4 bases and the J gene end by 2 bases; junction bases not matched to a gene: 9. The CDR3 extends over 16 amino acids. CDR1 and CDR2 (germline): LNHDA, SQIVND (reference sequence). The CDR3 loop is CASSTTSGGGQETQYF. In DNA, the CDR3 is TGTGCCAGTAGTACTACTAGCGGAGGGGGACAAGAGACCCAGTACTTC.

This chain's CDR3 is CASSPPGRASGRSETQYF. CDR3 sequence (DNA): TGTGCCAGCAGCCCCCCGGGGAGGGCTAGCGGGAGGTCAGAGACCCAGTACTTC. V usage is TRBV2 and J usage is TRBJ2-5; 11 bases fit TRBD2. The CDR3 runs 18 residues. Germline CDR1 SNHLY, CDR2 FYNNEI. The junction had 16 bases not matched to a gene; V was cut back by 6 bases and J by 4 bases.

The CDR3 spells CASSWDGRTDTQYF. CDR3 coding DNA: TGCGCCAGCAGCTGGGACGGACGCACAGATACGCAGTATTTT. V is TRBV10-1 and J is TRBJ2-3; possibly TRBD1 or TRBD2 for D (5 bases each). The CDR3 is made up of 14 amino acids. Germline V CDR1 and CDR2: WNHNN, SYGVQD (reference sequence). With 6 bases removed from V and 1 base from J, the gap between germline ends came to 11 bases.

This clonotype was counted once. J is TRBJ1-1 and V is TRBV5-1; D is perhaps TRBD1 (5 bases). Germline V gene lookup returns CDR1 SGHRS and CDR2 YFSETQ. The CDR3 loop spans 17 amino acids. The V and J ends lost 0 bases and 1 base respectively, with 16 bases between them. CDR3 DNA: TGCGCCAGCAGCTTGGCGCCCTCCCTCGGGGGGAACACTGAAGCTTTCTTT. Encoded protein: CASSLAPSLGGNTEAFF.

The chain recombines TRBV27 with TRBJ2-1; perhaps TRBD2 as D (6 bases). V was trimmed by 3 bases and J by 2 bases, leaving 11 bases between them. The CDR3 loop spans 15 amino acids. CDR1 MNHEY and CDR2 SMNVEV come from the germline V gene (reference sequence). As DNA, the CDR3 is TGTGCCAGCAGTTTCGGGGGTGCTGCCTACAATGAGCAGTTCTTC. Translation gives CASSFGGAAYNEQFF.

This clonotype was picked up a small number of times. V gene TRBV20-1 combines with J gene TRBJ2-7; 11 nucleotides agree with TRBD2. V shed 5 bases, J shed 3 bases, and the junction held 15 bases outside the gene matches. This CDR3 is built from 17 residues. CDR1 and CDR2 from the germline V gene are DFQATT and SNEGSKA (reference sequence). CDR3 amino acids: CSAPGAHTGTSGYEQYF. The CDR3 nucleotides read TGCAGTGCTCCCGGGGCGCACACCGGGACTAGCGGCTACGAGCAGTACTTC.

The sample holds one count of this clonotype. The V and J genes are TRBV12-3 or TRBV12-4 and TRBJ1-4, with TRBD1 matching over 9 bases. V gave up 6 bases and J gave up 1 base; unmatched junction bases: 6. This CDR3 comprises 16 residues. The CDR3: CASSQQGAGTNEKLFF. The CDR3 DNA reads TGTGCCAGCAGCCAACAGGGGGCGGGAACTAATGAAAAACTGTTTTTT.